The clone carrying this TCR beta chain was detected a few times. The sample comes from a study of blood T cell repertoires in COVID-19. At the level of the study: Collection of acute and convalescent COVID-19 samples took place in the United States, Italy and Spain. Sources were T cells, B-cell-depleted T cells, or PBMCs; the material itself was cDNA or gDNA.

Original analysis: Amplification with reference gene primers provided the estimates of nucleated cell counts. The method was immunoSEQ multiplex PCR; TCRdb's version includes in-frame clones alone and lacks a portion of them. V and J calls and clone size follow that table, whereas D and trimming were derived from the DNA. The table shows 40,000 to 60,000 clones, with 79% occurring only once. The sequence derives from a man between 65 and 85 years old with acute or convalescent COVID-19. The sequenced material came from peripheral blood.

CDR3 in amino acids: CASSPPAEYNEQFF. The CDR3 bases are TGTGCCAGCAGTCCTCCAGCGGAATACAATGAGCAGTTCTTC. This chain uses TRBV5-4 with TRBJ2-1; the D gene is possibly TRBD2 (5 bases). This CDR3 has 14 amino acids. V gave up 5 bases and J gave up 4 bases, with 13 bases separating them. Per germline, CDR1 SGHNT and CDR2 YYREEE (reference sequence).